A selection of T cell receptor beta chains follows, all from one sample in a study of blood T cell repertoires in COVID-19. Profiled with immunoSEQ multiplex PCR; TCRdb holds only in-frame clones, not every one. The repertoire holds 65,000 to 90,000 clones, with around 88% as singletons. Sequencing input: peripheral blood. The receptors derive from a man aged 25-45 years with acute or convalescent COVID-19. Each CDR3 is given with its conserved first and last residue. Fields, in order: D gene, CDR3 length, J gene, V gene, clone size, CDR3 DNA, CDR3 protein. D genes are given only for firm matches. The size field is filled for only some rows; it gives once, few, many or a size class.

d_call: NA; cdr3_length: 12; j_call: TRBJ1-5; v_call: TRBV5-6; clone_size: NA; cdr3_nt: TGTGCCAGCAGCTTCAGGGCGCAGCCCCAGCATTTT; cdr3_aa: CASSFRAQPQHF
d_call: TRBD2; cdr3_length: 14; j_call: TRBJ2-7; v_call: TRBV19; clone_size: NA; cdr3_nt: TGTGCCACCCAGCCGGGACTAGGTAACTACGAGCAGTACTTC; cdr3_aa: CATQPGLGNYEQYF
d_call: TRBD2; cdr3_length: 15; j_call: TRBJ2-5; v_call: TRBV5-4; clone_size: NA; cdr3_nt: TGTGCCAGCAGCCGTGTCCGGGACTACGGGGAGACCCAGTACTTC; cdr3_aa: CASSRVRDYGETQYF
d_call: TRBD2; cdr3_length: 17; j_call: TRBJ2-1; v_call: TRBV28; clone_size: NA; cdr3_nt: TGTGCCAGCAGCCAAAACCCTAGCGGGAGGGCCGGGGGTGAGCAGTTCTTC; cdr3_aa: CASSQNPSGRAGGEQFF
d_call: TRBD1; cdr3_length: 17; j_call: TRBJ2-7; v_call: TRBV29-1; clone_size: NA; cdr3_nt: TGCAGCGTTGAGGGGGGACAGGGCCGCGCGGGGGACTACGAGCAGTACTTC; cdr3_aa: CSVEGGQGRAGDYEQYF
d_call: NA; cdr3_length: 16; j_call: TRBJ2-7; v_call: TRBV5-1; clone_size: NA; cdr3_nt: TGCGCCAGCAGCCCCACCCCGGGACAAACTACCTACGAGCAGTACTTC; cdr3_aa: CASSPTPGQTTYEQYF
d_call: TRBD2; cdr3_length: 18; j_call: TRBJ2-1; v_call: TRBV7-2; clone_size: NA; cdr3_nt: TGTGCCAGCAGCTTAACGGGGACTAGCGGGAGGTTTTACAATGAGCAGTTCTTC; cdr3_aa: CASSLTGTSGRFYNEQFF
d_call: TRBD1; cdr3_length: 15; j_call: TRBJ2-1; v_call: TRBV5-1; clone_size: NA; cdr3_nt: TGCGCCAGCAGCCCGACCGGGACAGGGTTAAATGAGCAGTTCTTC; cdr3_aa: CASSPTGTGLNEQFF
d_call: NA; cdr3_length: 17; j_call: TRBJ2-6; v_call: TRBV9; clone_size: NA; cdr3_nt: TGTGCCAGCAGCGGAATGGACACGCGCTCTGGGGCCAACGTCCTGACTTTC; cdr3_aa: CASSGMDTRSGANVLTF
d_call: NA; cdr3_length: 15; j_call: TRBJ2-7; v_call: TRBV12-1; clone_size: NA; cdr3_nt: TGTGCCAGCAGCTTTCTGGCAGGAAGGAACTACGAGCAGTACTTC; cdr3_aa: CASSFLAGRNYEQYF
d_call: NA; cdr3_length: 13; j_call: TRBJ1-5; v_call: TRBV6-6; clone_size: once; cdr3_nt: TGTGCCAGCAGCCCGGGACTCCATCAGCCCCAGCATTTT; cdr3_aa: CASSPGLHQPQHF
d_call: NA; cdr3_length: 13; j_call: TRBJ2-2; v_call: TRBV30; clone_size: NA; cdr3_nt: TGTGCCTCCCAGCCTTCGGGCACCGGGGAGCTGTTTTTT; cdr3_aa: CASQPSGTGELFF
d_call: NA; cdr3_length: 11; j_call: TRBJ2-5; v_call: TRBV7-9; clone_size: NA; cdr3_nt: TGTGCCAGCAGTTACAAAGAGACCCAGTACTTC; cdr3_aa: CASSYKETQYF
d_call: TRBD1; cdr3_length: 16; j_call: TRBJ1-4; v_call: TRBV13; clone_size: NA; cdr3_nt: TGTGCCAGCAGCCCGCCGACAGGGGTTGGGGGTGAAAAACTGTTTTTT; cdr3_aa: CASSPPTGVGGEKLFF
d_call: TRBD1; cdr3_length: 17; j_call: TRBJ1-5; v_call: TRBV19; clone_size: few; cdr3_nt: TGTGCCAGTAGTATAGCCGGACAGGCCTATAGCAATCAGCCCCAGCATTTT; cdr3_aa: CASSIAGQAYSNQPQHF
d_call: TRBD2; cdr3_length: 18; j_call: TRBJ2-5; v_call: TRBV27; clone_size: NA; cdr3_nt: TGTGCCAGCAGAATAGGACTAGCGGGCCACGAGTACCAAGAGACCCAGTACTTC; cdr3_aa: CASRIGLAGHEYQETQYF